What follows are 29 T cell receptor beta chains derived from one specimen sequenced in a study of T cell repertoires in cytomegalovirus infection. TCRdb re-called the reads through MiXCR, storing one row per CDR3 protein. Of hundreds of thousands of distinct CDR3 sequences detected, 30% to 35% appear once; the ten largest clones hold 18%. Antigen specificity for these receptors is unknown. Specimen: cultured PBMCs, collected from culture after CMV antigen stimulation. These receptors came from a human donor in good health (CMV status not recorded). Some clones in this sample may be carry-over from other donors' samples.

In its sample, this clonotype was seen a few times. In DNA form, the CDR3 reads TGTGCCAGCAGCTCCCCTCGGTACCTAGGAGATGAGCAGTTCTTC. Its translation is CASSSPRYLGDEQFF. The rearrangement uses TRBV11-2 and TRBJ2-1; unclear D gene. CDR3 length: 15 amino acids. CDR1 is SGHAT and CDR2 is FQNNGV in the germline V gene. V dropped 4 bases and J dropped 8 bases, with 18 bases sitting between them.

V usage is TRBV4-1 and J usage is TRBJ1-1; a possible D gene is TRBD1 (6 bases). This CDR3 has 15 amino acids. The V gene lost 2 bases and the J gene lost 0 bases, with 10 bases spanning the gap. In germline, CDR1 is MGHRA, CDR2 YSYEKL. In nucleotides, the CDR3 is TGCGCCAGCAGCCAAACCGGGACATTGAACACTGAAGCTTTCTTT. Amino acid sequence: CASSQTGTLNTEAFF.

The rearrangement joins TRBV2 to TRBJ1-5; D is ambiguous. The V gene's germline CDR1 is SNHLY and CDR2 FYNNEI. V was cut by 7 bases and J by 2 bases, with 9 bases left in between. The CDR3 is made up of 13 amino acids. As DNA, the CDR3 is TGTGCCAGCACATCTGGTGGCAATCAGCCCCAGCATTTT. It is translated as CASTSGGNQPQHF.

The rearrangement uses TRBV28 and TRBJ2-2; D is unresolved. CDR1 is MDHEN, CDR2 SYDVKM, per germline. Trimming cost V 4 bases and J 1 base, with 7 bases left between them. The CDR3 loop spans 14 amino acids. The CDR3 reads CASSSNVNTGELFF. Written as DNA, the CDR3 is TGTGCCAGCAGTTCAAATGTGAACACCGGGGAGCTGTTTTTT.

This clonotype was counted a few times. The chain uses TRBV19 and TRBJ2-6; D might be TRBD2 (6 bases). From germline, CDR1 is LNHDA and CDR2 SQIVND (reference sequence). Trimming removed 3 bases at V and 1 base at J, with 16 bases between. The CDR3 covers 18 residues. CDR3 sequence (DNA): TGTGCCAGTAGTATCGAGTCCCGGGACTTATCTGGGGCCAACGTCCTGACTTTC. Protein: CASSIESRDLSGANVLTF.

J is TRBJ1-1 and V is TRBV13; 7 bases align to TRBD1. With V trimmed by 7 bases and J by 7 bases, 12 bases remained unmatched. Looked up from germline, CDR1 is PRHDT and CDR2 is FYEKMQ (reference sequence). This CDR3 region has 14 residues. CDR3 sequence (DNA): TGTGCCAGCACCTGGGGCAGGGGGGCCGGTGAAGCTTTCTTT. It is translated as CASTWGRGAGEAFF.

This chain joins TRBV10-3 and TRBJ2-1; D may be TRBD1 (6 bases). The germline V gene has CDR1 ENHRY and CDR2 SYGVKD. Deletions cut 4 bases from V and 2 bases from J, with 18 bases between. The CDR3 runs 17 residues. The CDR3 protein is CAISGSTRGPTYNEQFF. The CDR3 DNA reads as TGTGCCATCAGTGGCTCCACCAGGGGTCCTACCTACAATGAGCAGTTCTTC.

V and J are TRBV12-3 or TRBV12-4 and TRBJ1-5; 7 positions agree with TRBD1. The CDR3 has 13 residues. The V and J ends lost 10 bases and 7 bases, in that order; junction bases with no gene match: 10. CDR3: CATATGKGQPQHF. The CDR3 region has the DNA TGTGCCACCGCGACAGGGAAAGGACAGCCCCAGCATTTT.

The rearrangement joins TRBV20-1 to TRBJ2-7; 12 bases agree with TRBD2. The ends lost 4 bases at V and 4 bases at J; junction bases unmatched: 8. The CDR3 extends over 15 amino acids. Germline V gives CDR1 DFQATT, CDR2 SNEGSKA (reference sequence). CDR3: CSANLGLAGIYEQYF. Written as DNA, the CDR3 is TGCAGTGCTAACCTTGGACTAGCGGGAATTTACGAGCAGTACTTC.

The chain employs TRBV7-2 and TRBJ1-2; D is possibly TRBD1 (6 bases). CDR3 length: 12 amino acids. Germline values: CDR1 SGHTA, CDR2 FQGNSA. Trimming cost V 5 bases and J 13 bases, with 17 bases left between them. In DNA, the CDR3 is TGTGCCAGCAGCCCGTTCACAGGGTTGAGCACCTTC. Encoded protein: CASSPFTGLSTF.

The rearrangement links TRBV12-3 or TRBV12-4 to TRBJ1-1, with TRBD1 as a possible D gene (5 bases). This CDR3 has 14 amino acids. The germline V and J ends were trimmed by 1 base and 1 base, with 7 bases remaining between them. The CDR3 DNA reads as TGTGCCAGCAGTTTAGGGACACAGAACACTGAAGCTTTCTTT. As protein: CASSLGTQNTEAFF.

The chain has TRBV12-3 or TRBV12-4 and TRBJ1-3, with unresolved D. The CDR3 loop spans 13 amino acids. Deletions cut 11 bases from V and 1 base from J, with 12 bases between. CDR3 coding DNA: TGTGCCGCTACTGAGGAGTCTGGAAACACCATATATTTT. Its translation is CAATEESGNTIYF.

This clonotype was detected a few times. For the CDR3, the DNA is TGTGCCAGCAGCTTAGCGGCGGGGCCACGAGGTGAAGCTTTCTTT. Translated, it gives CASSLAAGPRGEAFF. J is TRBJ1-1 and V is TRBV7-9; D is possibly TRBD1 (5 bases). Trimming left V 0 bases short and J 7 bases short, with 15 bases between. Germline V CDR1 and CDR2: SEHNR, FQNEAQ (reference sequence). The CDR3 is made up of 15 amino acids.

This clonotype was found once. The gene calls are TRBV10-3 and TRBJ2-2, with D possibly called TRBD1 or TRBD2 (5 bases each). The V gene's germline CDR1 is ENHRY and CDR2 SYGVKD. The CDR3 totals 16 residues. V gave up 3 bases and J gave up 3 bases, with 14 bases separating them. CDR3 sequence: CAISEGSQGDTGELFF. The CDR3 DNA follows: TGTGCCATCAGTGAAGGGAGTCAGGGAGACACCGGGGAGCTGTTTTTT.

The chain recombines TRBV12-3 or TRBV12-4 with TRBJ1-5, with a tentative D call TRBD1 (5 bases). The CDR3 is 14 residues long. Trimming took 5 bases from V and 6 from J, leaving 14 bases between them. CDR3 residues: CASSLTGNRQPQHF. The CDR3 DNA sequence: TGTGCCAGCAGTCTTACAGGTAATCGTCAGCCCCAGCATTTT.

This clonotype was seen once. V usage is TRBV5-1 and J usage is TRBJ1-6; unclear D gene. V lost 3 bases to trimming and J lost 7 bases, with 8 bases between them. Germline-derived CDR1 and CDR2 are SGHRS and YFSETQ. There are 13 residues in the CDR3. The CDR3 spells CASSSDTNSPLHF. The CDR3 DNA is TGCGCCAGCAGCTCCGATACAAATTCACCCCTCCACTTT.

The chain is built from TRBV19 and TRBJ1-2; D is possibly TRBD1 (6 bases). CDR1 LNHDA and CDR2 SQIVND come from the germline V gene (reference sequence). The CDR3 extends over 16 amino acids. Trimming removed 6 bases at V and 4 bases at J, with 21 bases between. This chain's CDR3 is CASSTRQDPYRYGYTF. CDR3 in DNA: TGTGCCAGTAGCACACGACAGGACCCTTATCGCTATGGCTACACCTTC.

This rearrangement joins TRBV7-6 to TRBJ2-2; maybe TRBD2 (6 bases). V lost 4 bases and J 2 bases, leaving 11 bases between the germline ends. The CDR3 extends over 15 amino acids. CDR1 and CDR2 from the germline V gene are SGHVS and FNYEAQ. CDR3 in amino acids: CASSSGLLNTGELFF. CDR3 nucleotides: TGTGCCAGCAGCTCGGGACTTCTAAACACCGGGGAGCTGTTTTTT.

In this sample, this clonotype turned up a few times. The chain employs TRBV19 and TRBJ2-7; no firm D call. This CDR3 has 13 residues. The germline CDR1 and CDR2 sequences are LNHDA and SQIVND (reference sequence). Trimming removed 6 bases at V and 0 bases at J, with 9 bases between. The CDR3 bases are TGTGCCAGTAGAGGTCAGAGCTCCTACGAGCAGTACTTC. It specifies CASRGQSSYEQYF.

The chain links TRBV7-9 to TRBJ1-4; D uncertain. The germline gives CDR1 SEHNR, CDR2 FQNEAQ (reference sequence). Trimming shortened V by 5 bases and J by 3 bases, and 16 bases separated the two germline ends. This CDR3 spans 16 amino acids. The CDR3 DNA reads TGTGCCAGCAGCACCCCCTTGCATGGATCTAATGAAAAACTGTTTTTT. This codes for CASSTPLHGSNEKLFF.

Points on this clonotype: The CDR3 does not close with the conserved phenylalanine or tryptophan, likely indicating a read error. This chain connects TRBV4-1 to TRBJ2-3; tentative D call: TRBD1 (6 bases). V was pared by 0 bases and J by 4 bases, with 11 bases between. The CDR3 extends over 15 amino acids. Germline loops: CDR1 MGHRA, CDR2 YSYEKL. The CDR3 bases are TGCGCCAGCAGCCAAGACCCACAGGGCGCAGATACGCAGTATCTT. It is translated as CASSQDPQGADTQYL.

The chain recombines TRBV28 with TRBJ1-1; no clear D. Trimming shortened V by 2 bases and J by 1 base, and 11 bases separated the two germline ends. Germline V gene sequence: CDR1 MDHEN, CDR2 SYDVKM. This CDR3 contains 15 residues. The CDR3 here is CASSLGGRTNTEAFF. The DNA for the CDR3 is TGTGCCAGCAGTTTAGGAGGACGGACGAACACTGAAGCTTTCTTT. The entire variable domain, with the rest obtained from reference TRBV28 and TRBJ1-1, is as follows: DVKVTQSSRYLVKRTGEKVFLECVQDMDHENMFWYRQDPGLGLRLIYFSYDVKMKEKGDIPEGYSVSREKKERFSLILESASTNQTSMYLCASSLGGRTNTEAFFGQGTRLTVV.

The rearrangement links TRBV15 to TRBJ2-3; D is perhaps TRBD2 (5 bases). The germline V gene encodes CDR1 LNHNV and CDR2 YYDKDF (reference sequence). The ends were cut back, 1 base at V and 6 bases at J, with 20 bases in the middle. This CDR3 is built from 17 residues. The CDR3 coding sequence is TGTGCCACCAGCAGAGGGGAGACCCTAGGTTTGGGGGATACGCAGTATTTT. Translation: CATSRGETLGLGDTQYF.

The DNA for the CDR3 is TGCGCCAGCAGCTTGGGTAGCAGCTACACCGGGGAGCTGTTTTTT. Translated, it gives CASSLGSSYTGELFF. V and J are TRBV5-1 and TRBJ2-2, with D unclear. Germline V gene sequence: CDR1 SGHRS, CDR2 YFSETQ. This CDR3 spans 15 amino acids. The V gene lost 0 bases and the J gene lost 3 bases, with 9 bases spanning the gap.

The chain uses TRBV7-8 and TRBJ2-6; tentatively, D is TRBD1 or TRBD2 (5 bases each). Germline assignment: CDR1 SGHVS and CDR2 FQNEAQ. The V and J ends lost 2 bases and 0 bases respectively, with 14 bases between them. The CDR3 has 18 amino acids. Written as DNA, the CDR3 is TGTGCCAGCAGCTTATCACTAGGGGTTCACTCTGGGGCCAACGTCCTGACTTTC. This codes for CASSLSLGVHSGANVLTF.

This clonotype was seen at least ten times. This chain links TRBV7-2 with TRBJ2-1, with 7 bases fitting TRBD1. The germline V gene encodes CDR1 SGHTA and CDR2 FQGNSA. The CDR3 consists of 15 residues. After removal of 1 base from V and 4 bases from J, the junction contained 4 bases not matched to a gene. For the CDR3, the DNA is TGTGCCAGCAGCTTAGGGGACAGCCAATACAATGAGCAGTTCTTC. Protein product: CASSLGDSQYNEQFF.

The rearrangement uses TRBV6-2 or TRBV6-3 and TRBJ2-7; possibly TRBD2 for D (5 bases). The germline V gene has CDR1 MNHEY and CDR2 SVGEGT. V was cut by 2 bases and J by 3 bases, with 17 bases left in between. The CDR3 loop spans 16 amino acids. In nucleotides, the CDR3 is TGTGCCAGCAGTTACGTTCCGGCGGACTGGCTCTACGAGCAGTACTTC. Its translation is CASSYVPADWLYEQYF.

The CDR3 sequence is CAISLGLAGNYEQYF. In DNA, the CDR3 is TGTGCCATCAGTTTGGGACTAGCGGGAAACTACGAGCAGTACTTC. This chain uses TRBV10-3 with TRBJ2-7; TRBD2 aligns across 13 bases. There are 15 residues in the CDR3. With 5 bases clipped from V and 3 bases from J, the junction kept 4 bases outside the gene matches. Looked up from germline, CDR1 is ENHRY and CDR2 is SYGVKD.

The V and J genes are TRBV2 and TRBJ1-5; D gene unclear. Germline lookup yields CDR1 SNHLY and CDR2 FYNNEI. The CDR3 length is 17 residues. Deletions cut 5 bases from V and 8 bases from J, with 25 bases between. The CDR3 is CASSKLRGVSGSEPQHF. CDR3 in DNA: TGTGCCAGCAGTAAACTCCGCGGGGTGTCGGGGTCAGAGCCCCAGCATTTT.